These 22 T cell receptor beta chains share one sample of origin, sequenced in a study of graft-versus-host responses after intestinal transplantation. These receptors' antigens are unknown. The protocol was immunoSEQ multiplex PCR, while the TCRdb copy is restricted to in-frame clones and leaves out a portion. The sample consists of about 100,000 clones, roughly 87% of them appearing once. The source was unstimulated CD4+ T cells sorted from spleen or lymph node cells, collected before transplant. These receptors all stem from a human donor who was the organ donor for an intestinal transplant.

The table lists this clone with a few counts. The CDR3 sequence is CASGTGGSQPQHF. CDR3 in DNA: TGTGCCAGTGGGACAGGGGGAAGTCAGCCCCAGCATTTT. This chain connects TRBV10-3 to TRBJ1-5, with 11 bases that match TRBD1. Germline V gives CDR1 ENHRY, CDR2 SYGVKD. This CDR3 contains 13 residues. The trim removed 10 bases at V and 6 bases at J, leaving 5 bases unmatched.

The chain uses TRBV5-1 and TRBJ2-7, with TRBD2 as a possible D gene (6 bases). In germline, CDR1 is SGHRS, CDR2 YFSETQ. CDR3 length: 18 amino acids. Trimming cost V 1 base and J 7 bases, with 27 bases left between them. The CDR3: CASSLIFLGDSPTSEQYF. The CDR3 region has the DNA TGCGCCAGCAGCTTGATATTTTTAGGGGACTCCCCGACGTCAGAGCAGTACTTC.

The chain is built from TRBV5-1 and TRBJ1-2; D unclear. The CDR3 contains 12 residues. Per germline, CDR1 SGHRS and CDR2 YFSETQ. Deletions cut 0 bases from V and 5 bases from J, with 5 bases between. Written as DNA, the CDR3 is TGCGCCAGCAGCTTGGAAGGGTATGGCTACACCTTC. Residues: CASSLEGYGYTF.

In DNA, the CDR3 is TGTGCCAGCTCGCCAGATCTGGGAAACATTCAGTACTTC. Translated: CASSPDLGNIQYF. The rearrangement joins TRBV18 to TRBJ2-4; no clear D gene. Germline CDR1 and CDR2: KGHSH and LQKENI. CDR3 size: 13 residues. V shed 6 bases and J shed 6 bases, with 12 bases lying between them.

This sequence joins TRBV11-2 and TRBJ2-1, with D unresolved. Trimming shortened V by 6 bases and J by 7 bases, and 19 bases separated the two germline ends. Germline loops: CDR1 SGHAT, CDR2 FQNNGV. The CDR3 totals 15 residues. CDR3 nucleotides: TGTGCCAGCAGTATCGGACCGGGTTTGAATAATGAGCAGTTCTTC. Protein sequence: CASSIGPGLNNEQFF.

This chain links TRBV23-1 with TRBJ2-7; D may be TRBD1 or TRBD2 (5 bases each). TRBV23-1 is annotated as an ORF whose role is uncertain. Between the trimmed V and J ends, which lost 3 bases and 0 bases, there was a span of 18 bases. There are 17 residues in the CDR3. The CDR3 loop reads CASSQPGVWGSSYEQYF. As DNA, the CDR3 is TGCGCCAGCAGTCAGCCCGGGGTTTGGGGCAGCTCCTACGAGCAGTACTTC.

This clone was detected once. This chain links TRBV5-1 with TRBJ1-2, with 8 bases fitting TRBD1. Germline-derived CDR1 and CDR2 are SGHRS and YFSETQ. Unmatched junction bases numbered 4, after V lost 4 bases and J lost 5 bases. The CDR3 contains 13 residues. Written as DNA, the CDR3 is TGCGCCAGCAGCCCTGGACAGGGATATGGCTACACCTTC. It yields the protein CASSPGQGYGYTF.

V gene TRBV29-1 combines with J gene TRBJ1-2, with 9 nucleotides matching TRBD1. The ends lost 7 bases at V and 6 bases at J; junction bases unmatched: 12. This CDR3 region has 14 residues. In germline, CDR1 is SQVTM, CDR2 ANQGSEA. CDR3 sequence reads: CSARDRGDRHGYTF. CDR3 bases: TGCAGCGCCCGTGACAGGGGGGATCGTCATGGCTACACCTTC.

The gene calls are TRBV7-2 and TRBJ1-5, with 8 bases identical to TRBD1. Germline V CDR1 and CDR2: SGHTA, FQGNSA. The ends lost 7 bases at V and 6 bases at J; junction bases unmatched: 11. This CDR3 contains 15 residues. For the CDR3, the DNA is TGTGCCAGCACCTCGACAGGGGCCTTTGCTCAGCCCCAGCATTTT. This codes for CASTSTGAFAQPQHF.

With regard to this clone: This specimen includes other DNA sequences encoding the same CDR3. The rearrangement uses TRBV28 and TRBJ2-7, with D tentatively TRBD2 (6 bases). Trimming cost V 7 bases and J 3 bases, with 13 bases left between them. CDR1 is MDHEN and CDR2 is SYDVKM in the germline V gene. The CDR3 extends over 13 amino acids. The CDR3: CASTPPGGYEQYF. The CDR3 DNA reads as TGTGCCAGCACTCCCCCCGGGGGCTACGAGCAGTACTTC.

Concerning this clone: Mismatch with germline at one junction end may stem from a read error. This chain joins TRBV6-5 and TRBJ2-5; 7 nucleotides line up with TRBD1. Germline V gives CDR1 MNHEY, CDR2 SVGAGI. This CDR3 has 15 amino acids. The CDR3 region is CASGYFGTVQETQYF. Here the CDR3 DNA reads TGTGCCAGCGGTTATTTTGGGACAGTCCAAGAGACCCAGTACTTC.

The chain carries TRBV4-1 and TRBJ1-6; the D gene is possibly TRBD1 (6 bases). From germline, CDR1 is MGHRA and CDR2 YSYEKL. Trimming removed 1 base at V and 13 bases at J, with 17 bases between. CDR3 length: 15 residues. CDR3 region: CASSQVGSGVSPLHF. The CDR3 coding sequence is TGCGCCAGCAGCCAAGTGGGGTCAGGGGTCTCGCCCCTCCACTTT.

The J gene is TRBJ2-3, the V gene TRBV7-8; no definite D call. This CDR3 region has 14 residues. The V end lost 3 bases, the J end lost 2 bases, and 9 bases lay between the germline ends. The germline V gene has CDR1 SGHVS and CDR2 FQNEAQ. CDR3 protein: CASSFRIYTDTQYF. In DNA, the CDR3 is TGTGCCAGCAGCTTCAGGATCTACACAGATACGCAGTATTTT. Supplemented by reference TRBV7-8 and TRBJ2-3, the full variable domain reads GAGVSQSPRYKVAKRGQDVALRCDPISGHVSLFWYQQALGQGPEFLTYFQNEAQLDKSGLPSDRFFAERPEGSVSTLKIQRTQQEDSAVYLCASSFRIYTDTQYFGPGTRLTVL.

The chain combines TRBV6-1 with TRBJ1-2, with D maybe TRBD1 (6 bases). The germline V gene encodes CDR1 MNHNS and CDR2 SASEGT. V was pared by 10 bases and J by 2 bases, with 20 bases between. This CDR3 is 15 amino acids long. CDR3 sequence: CAISYGQNDNYGYTF. CDR3 coding DNA: TGTGCCATATCATACGGACAGAATGACAACTATGGCTACACCTTC.

This chain connects TRBV15 to TRBJ1-5; 10 bases are shared with TRBD1. The CDR3 is 16 amino acids. V lost 2 bases and J lost 3; bases outside the gene matches: 4. CDR1 LNHNV and CDR2 YYDKDF come from the germline V gene (reference sequence). The CDR3 region has the DNA TGTGCCACCAGCAGAACGACAGGGGGCGTCAATCAGCCCCAGCATTTT. It yields the protein CATSRTTGGVNQPQHF.

The chain is built from TRBV20-1 and TRBJ2-5; D is ambiguous. CDR1 DFQATT and CDR2 SNEGSKA come from the germline V gene (reference sequence). CDR3 length: 9 residues. The CDR3 DNA follows: TGCATCAGACAAGAGACCCAGTACTTC. This translates into CIRQETQYF.

The chain joins TRBV5-1 to TRBJ2-7; D call uncertain. The CDR3 runs to 16 residues. CDR1 is SGHRS and CDR2 is YFSETQ in the germline V gene. V was clipped by 0 bases and J by 1 base, with 14 bases between them. The DNA of the CDR3 is TGCGCCAGCAGCTTGGGGGGTGTCCTCATATCCTACGAGCAGTACTTC. Translation: CASSLGGVLISYEQYF. Complete variable domain (other parts from reference TRBV5-1 and TRBJ2-7): KAGVTQTPRYLIKTRGQQVTLSCSPISGHRSVSWYQQTPGQGLQFLFEYFSETQRNKGNFPGRFSGRQFSNSRSEMNVSTLELGDSALYLCASSLGGVLISYEQYFGPGTRLTVT.

The chain is built from TRBV7-3 and TRBJ2-2; 14 bases align to TRBD2. Germline values: CDR1 SGHTA, CDR2 FQGTGA. Trimming removed 4 bases from V and 6 bases from J; junction bases left unmatched: 4. This CDR3 region has 16 residues. CDR3 bases: TGTGCCAGCAGCTCTCGACTAGCGGGGGGGCCCGGGGAGCTGTTTTTT. It encodes CASSSRLAGGPGELFF.

The chain carries TRBV5-6 and TRBJ1-2, with 8 bases fitting TRBD1. The CDR3 has 14 residues. Germline CDR1 is SGHDT and CDR2 is YYEEEE. With V trimmed by 4 bases and J by 4 bases, 6 bases remained unmatched. The CDR3 here is CASSPRTGSYGYTF. In nucleotides, the CDR3 is TGTGCCAGCAGCCCAAGGACAGGGAGCTATGGCTACACCTTC.

The chain links TRBV7-2 to TRBJ2-2, with 7 bases matching TRBD1. The length of the CDR3 is 15 residues. Trimming cost V 7 bases and J 2 bases; bases outside gene matches: 7. Looked up from germline, CDR1 is SGHTA and CDR2 is FQGNSA. CDR3 in DNA: TGTGCCAGCACACGCCGGGACAGTAACACCGGGGAGCTGTTTTTT. Translating gives CASTRRDSNTGELFF.

V usage is TRBV2 and J usage is TRBJ2-2; possibly TRBD1 for D (5 bases). The CDR3 is 14 residues long. V gave up 3 bases and J gave up 1 base, with 6 bases separating them. Germline V gene sequence: CDR1 SNHLY, CDR2 FYNNEI. CDR3 in amino acids: CASSEQGNTGELFF. CDR3 coding DNA: TGTGCCAGCAGTGAGCAGGGGAACACCGGGGAGCTGTTTTTT.

The chain links TRBV5-1 to TRBJ1-2; maybe TRBD1 (5 bases). Germline V gene data show CDR1 as SGHRS and CDR2 as YFSETQ. The CDR3 is 14 residues long. The V end lost 0 bases, the J end lost 8 bases, and 14 bases lay between the germline ends. DNA of the CDR3: TGCGCCAGCAGCTTGGGACAGACAAGGGAAGGCTACACCTTC. Encoded protein: CASSLGQTREGYTF.